Listed here are 27 T cell receptor beta chains from one sample, sequenced in a study of shared clonotypes between healthy human individuals (dated by TCRdb to about 2020). Library construction relied on the immunoSEQ multiplex PCR assay. Sourced from immuneACCESS, this table was stored by TCRdb with only in-frame sequences that have V and J called. A share of the clones is absent; for the studies checked, an unresolved V gene accounts for under half, and the remainder has no known explanation. A total of about 600,000 clones appear in this sample, approximately 97% of them only once. The ten largest clonotypes hold roughly 0.055% of the sample. Material for sequencing was naive CD4+ T cells sorted from blood. What the cell subset or site label conveys for this sample: CD45RA+ positively selected. The receptors originated from a woman aged 25 to 39 in good health.

The V gene is TRBV18, the J gene TRBJ1-1; 8 bases line up with TRBD1. The V gene end was trimmed by 6 bases and the J gene end by 1 base; junction bases not matched to a gene: 4. Germline assignment: CDR1 KGHSH and CDR2 LQKENI. The length of the CDR3 is 14 residues. The CDR3 nucleotides read TGTGCCAGCTCTCAAGACAGGGGGAACACTGAAGCTTTCTTT. This encodes CASSQDRGNTEAFF.

The J gene is TRBJ2-7, the V gene TRBV2; either TRBD1 or TRBD2 may supply D (6 bases each). V dropped 3 bases and J dropped 2 bases, with 17 bases sitting between them. Germline V gene lookup returns CDR1 SNHLY and CDR2 FYNNEI. The CDR3 is made up of 16 amino acids. The CDR3 nucleotides are TGTGCCAGCAGTGATCCGGCGGGACAAAGAACCTACGAGCAGTACTTC. Its translation is CASSDPAGQRTYEQYF.

V gene TRBV6-5 combines with J gene TRBJ1-1; D is undetermined. The V gene lost 2 bases and the J gene lost 1 base, with 8 bases spanning the gap. CDR3 length: 14 residues. CDR1 and CDR2 (germline): MNHEY, SVGAGI. The CDR3 bases are TGTGCCAGCAGTTACGCGTTGACGAACACTGAAGCTTTCTTT. Translation gives CASSYALTNTEAFF.

The chain employs TRBV28 and TRBJ1-6; maybe TRBD1 (5 bases). Trimming removed 6 bases from V and 9 bases from J, with 18 bases in between. CDR1 MDHEN and CDR2 SYDVKM come from the germline V gene. The CDR3 has 15 amino acids. The CDR3 DNA reads TGTGCCAGCAGCCTCGACAGCCCGATGGGTTCACCCCTCCACTTT. Protein sequence: CASSLDSPMGSPLHF.

The chain recombines TRBV28 with TRBJ2-1; D is tentatively TRBD1 or TRBD2 (5 bases each). In germline, CDR1 is MDHEN, CDR2 SYDVKM. Between the trimmed V and J ends, which lost 7 bases and 1 base, there was a span of 14 bases. The CDR3 runs to 15 residues. The CDR3: CASIDPGPSYNEQFF. As DNA, the CDR3 is TGTGCCAGCATAGATCCGGGACCATCCTACAATGAGCAGTTCTTC.

The chain employs TRBV5-1 and TRBJ2-2, with 12 bases aligning to TRBD2. Trimming removed 3 bases from V and 4 bases from J; junction bases left unmatched: 4. In germline, CDR1 is SGHRS, CDR2 YFSETQ. The CDR3 length is 16 residues. The chain's CDR3 is CASSSTSGSVTGELFF. For the CDR3, the DNA is TGCGCCAGCAGCTCGACTAGCGGGAGCGTCACCGGGGAGCTGTTTTTT.

This chain connects TRBV10-3 to TRBJ1-3, with a weak D call TRBD1 (5 bases). This CDR3 spans 15 amino acids. Trimming cost V 6 bases and J 3 bases, with 15 bases left between them. The germline V gene encodes CDR1 ENHRY and CDR2 SYGVKD. The CDR3 DNA is TGTGCCATCAGCGCCGGGGCTATCGATGGAAACACCATATATTTT. Translated, it gives CAISAGAIDGNTIYF.

This clone appeared a single time. V gene TRBV6-5 combines with J gene TRBJ2-7, with D perhaps assigned TRBD1 or TRBD2 (5 bases each). This CDR3 comprises 16 residues. The germline V and J ends were trimmed by 2 bases and 0 bases, with 14 bases remaining between them. The germline V gene encodes CDR1 MNHEY and CDR2 SVGAGI. As DNA, the CDR3 is TGTGCCAGCAGTTACCTCACAGCCGGGGCCTCCTACGAGCAGTACTTC. This translates into CASSYLTAGASYEQYF.

J is TRBJ2-2 and V is TRBV5-4, with D uncertain. Germline lookup yields CDR1 SGHNT and CDR2 YYREEE (reference sequence). The length of the CDR3 is 13 residues. V dropped 7 bases and J dropped 6 bases, with 13 bases sitting between them. CDR3 coding DNA: TGTGCCAGCGCGAAGATGGTGGCCGGGGAGCTGTTTTTT. It translates to CASAKMVAGELFF.

CDR3 DNA sequence: TGCGCCAGCAGCTTGGCCATACTAGCGGGAGTCAATGAGCAGTTCTTC. Protein sequence: CASSLAILAGVNEQFF. The J gene is TRBJ2-1, the V gene TRBV5-1, with 11 bases lining up with TRBD2. J was trimmed by 6 bases and V by 0 bases; bases with no gene match: 5. CDR1 is SGHRS and CDR2 is YFSETQ in the germline V gene. The CDR3 contains 16 residues.

The chain combines TRBV7-2 with TRBJ2-4, with 7 bases matching TRBD2. The CDR3 extends over 18 amino acids. Germline CDR1 and CDR2: SGHTA and FQGNSA. V dropped 5 bases and J dropped 7; count of bases not matched to a gene: 20. CDR3 region: CASSPPRGRGSTDNIQYF. The CDR3, as DNA: TGTGCCAGCAGCCCCCCACGTGGGCGCGGGAGTACGGATAACATTCAGTACTTC.

V usage is TRBV5-1 and J usage is TRBJ2-3, with D perhaps being TRBD1 or TRBD2 (5 bases each). This CDR3 contains 15 residues. V dropped 6 bases and J dropped 2 bases, with 16 bases sitting between them. CDR1 and CDR2 (germline): SGHRS, YFSETQ. The CDR3 here is CASKEGPSSTDTQYF. The CDR3 DNA is TGCGCCAGCAAAGAGGGGCCCTCATCCACAGATACGCAGTATTTT.

The CDR3 nucleotides are TGCGCCAGCAGCTCCCAGGGGGAGGCCTCCTACGAGCAGTACTTC. Translation gives CASSSQGEASYEQYF. The V gene is TRBV5-1, the J gene TRBJ2-7; TRBD1 is a possible D gene (7 bases). V was shortened by 3 bases and J by 0 bases, with 13 bases between the two germline ends. Per germline, CDR1 SGHRS and CDR2 YFSETQ. This CDR3 has 15 residues.

The CDR3 nucleotides read TGCGCCAGCAGCCCCCTCCCCTGGGGGGCCGGCAATCAGCCCCAGCATTTT. Amino acid sequence: CASSPLPWGAGNQPQHF. V is TRBV5-1 and J is TRBJ1-5, with D possibly TRBD1 on 6 matching bases. The CDR3 has 17 residues. Between the trimmed V and J ends, which lost 4 bases and 2 bases, there was a span of 19 bases. The germline V gene encodes CDR1 SGHRS and CDR2 YFSETQ.

The chain is built from TRBV6-5 and TRBJ2-2; 8 bases map to TRBD1. J lost 4 bases, V lost 4 bases, and 8 bases had no gene match. CDR3 length: 16 amino acids. Germline-derived CDR1 and CDR2 are MNHEY and SVGAGI. The CDR3 sequence is CASSSNPGTGTGELFF. DNA of the CDR3: TGTGCCAGCAGTTCGAACCCCGGGACAGGCACCGGGGAGCTGTTTTTT.

The rearrangement links TRBV19 to TRBJ2-2, with a tentative D call TRBD2 (6 bases). Germline V gene sequence: CDR1 LNHDA, CDR2 SQIVND (reference sequence). Trimming cost V 1 base and J 2 bases, with 11 bases left between them. CDR3 length: 16 residues. The CDR3 here is CASSIATGVNTGELFF. CDR3 bases: TGTGCCAGTAGTATAGCCACGGGAGTTAACACCGGGGAGCTGTTTTTT.

The rearrangement uses TRBV7-9 and TRBJ1-1; D is ambiguous. The germline V gene has CDR1 SEHNR and CDR2 FQNEAQ (reference sequence). Trimming pared 3 bases from V and 6 bases from J, leaving 14 bases between. This CDR3 comprises 14 residues. As DNA, the CDR3 is TGTGCCAGCAGCTTGAGGGCCGACGATGCTGAAGCTTTCTTT. It codes for CASSLRADDAEAFF.

V is TRBV28 and J is TRBJ2-7, with TRBD1 matching 9 bases. The V segment lost 5 bases and the J segment 1 base; nucleotides outside the gene matches: 9. CDR1 MDHEN and CDR2 SYDVKM come from the germline V gene. The CDR3 has 16 amino acids. The CDR3: CASSPPGQGNSYEQYF. The CDR3 nucleotides are TGTGCCAGCAGTCCTCCGGGACAGGGCAATTCCTACGAGCAGTACTTC.

V and J are TRBV7-2 and TRBJ2-7; D is ambiguous. V dropped 5 bases and J dropped 0 bases, with 14 bases sitting between them. From germline, CDR1 is SGHTA and CDR2 FQGNSA. This CDR3 is built from 15 residues. CDR3 sequence (DNA): TGTGCCAGCAGCCGAAACCCGGGCATCTCCTACGAGCAGTACTTC. This codes for CASSRNPGISYEQYF.

This clone was counted between two and nine times. The chain uses TRBV28 and TRBJ1-5, with 8 bases fitting TRBD1. V lost 6 bases and J lost 2; bases outside the gene matches: 3. Germline V gene lookup returns CDR1 MDHEN and CDR2 SYDVKM. The length of the CDR3 is 14 residues. Here the CDR3 reads CASRTGDRNQPQHF. DNA of the CDR3: TGTGCCAGCAGGACAGGGGACCGCAATCAGCCCCAGCATTTT. Supplemented by reference TRBV28 and TRBJ1-5, the full variable domain reads DVKVTQSSRYLVKRTGEKVFLECVQDMDHENMFWYRQDPGLGLRLIYFSYDVKMKEKGDIPEGYSVSREKKERFSLILESASTNQTSMYLCASRTGDRNQPQHFGDGTRLSIL.

The chain's CDR3 is CASSFLRGATGSYNEQFF. The CDR3 DNA reads TGTGCCAGCAGTTTCCTTCGGGGCGCGACCGGCTCCTACAATGAGCAGTTCTTC. This chain uses TRBV27 with TRBJ2-1; D may be TRBD1 or TRBD2 (5 bases each). Germline CDR1 reads MNHEY; CDR2 reads SMNVEV (reference sequence). Trimming took 3 bases from V and 0 from J, leaving 18 bases between them. There are 18 residues in the CDR3.

The chain employs TRBV5-6 and TRBJ2-3, with D perhaps matching TRBD2 (5 bases). Germline-derived CDR1 and CDR2 are SGHDT and YYEEEE. V was trimmed by 2 bases and J by 2 bases, leaving 9 bases between them. The CDR3 has 14 amino acids. CDR3 nucleotide sequence: TGTGCCAGCAGCTTTTCGGGGATCACAGATACGCAGTATTTT. Protein: CASSFSGITDTQYF.

This clone has only one observation. The rearrangement uses TRBV28 and TRBJ1-1; D remains ambiguous. The ends were cut back, 8 bases at V and 4 bases at J, with 17 bases in the middle. The germline V gene encodes CDR1 MDHEN and CDR2 SYDVKM. There are 14 residues in the CDR3. The CDR3 DNA reads TGTGCCAGCTTCGGAGAACCCCTTGGCACTGAAGCTTTCTTT. Translating gives CASFGEPLGTEAFF. Based on the CDR3 plus reference TRBV28 and TRBJ1-1, the full variable domain is DVKVTQSSRYLVKRTGEKVFLECVQDMDHENMFWYRQDPGLGLRLIYFSYDVKMKEKGDIPEGYSVSREKKERFSLILESASTNQTSMYLCASFGEPLGTEAFFGQGTRLTVV.

This chain joins TRBV6-6 and TRBJ1-4, with D possibly being TRBD1 (5 bases). Trimming took off 10 bases at V and 7 bases at J, with 25 bases between the two ends. The CDR3 length is 16 residues. Germline V gene data show CDR1 as MNHNY and CDR2 as SVGAGI (reference sequence). The CDR3 is CATSPGLKGPSEKLFF. The DNA for the CDR3 is TGTGCCACTTCCCCGGGCCTTAAGGGGCCTAGTGAAAAACTGTTTTTT.

Only a few counts were recorded for this clone. This chain joins TRBV4-1 and TRBJ2-7; TRBD2 matches at 8 bases. After removal of 3 bases from V and 0 bases from J, the junction contained 4 bases not matched to a gene. This CDR3 is 15 amino acids long. From germline, CDR1 is MGHRA and CDR2 YSYEKL. In DNA form, the CDR3 reads TGCGCCAGCAGCCAGGTAGCGGGGAACTCCTACGAGCAGTACTTC. Translation: CASSQVAGNSYEQYF.

The rearrangement links TRBV19 to TRBJ1-5; D possibly corresponds to TRBD1 (5 bases). Germline CDR1 reads LNHDA; CDR2 reads SQIVND (reference sequence). CDR3 size: 14 residues. Trimming shortened V by 3 bases and J by 5 bases, and 11 bases separated the two germline ends. The CDR3 sequence is CASSIRQQYQPQHF. Written as DNA, the CDR3 is TGTGCCAGTAGTATCCGACAGCAGTATCAGCCCCAGCATTTT.

Remarks on this clone: This specimen includes other DNA sequences encoding the same CDR3. V and J are TRBV6-5 and TRBJ2-1, with D unclear. The CDR3 is 13 residues long. Trimming removed 5 bases from V and 7 bases from J, with 12 bases in between. The germline V gene encodes CDR1 MNHEY and CDR2 SVGAGI. CDR3 loop: CASSPPTSNEQFF. The CDR3 DNA follows: TGTGCCAGCAGTCCCCCGACTTCTAATGAGCAGTTCTTC.